Listed below are T cell receptor beta chains from one sample, sequenced in a study of T cells after yellow fever vaccination. TCRdb reprocessed the 5' RACE reads via MiXCR and lists one record per CDR3 protein. This table has 450,000 to 600,000 distinct CDR3 sequences, about 17% appearing once. Sample: PBMCs, taken about 5 days after the first yellow fever vaccination. The receptors derive from a man in his late teens or twenties who received the YFV17D yellow fever vaccine. Both conserved end residues are part of each CDR3. The D gene is left open where the match is weak. For some rows the clone size is stated as once, few or many, or as a class when expanded; others skip it.

clone size: few
D gene: NA
V gene: TRBV7-9
J gene: TRBJ1-1
CDR3 protein: CASSPIGGTEAFF
CDR3 DNA: TGTGCCAGCAGCCCAATAGGGGGCACTGAAGCTTTCTTT

clone size: few
D gene: NA
V gene: TRBV27
J gene: TRBJ2-1
CDR3 protein: CASSLSGGAWNEQFF
CDR3 DNA: TGTGCCAGCAGCCTAAGTGGGGGGGCCTGGAATGAGCAGTTCTTC

clone size: many
D gene: NA
V gene: TRBV29-1
J gene: TRBJ2-7
CDR3 protein: CSVAQYYEQYF
CDR3 DNA: TGCAGCGTTGCTCAGTACTACGAGCAGTACTTC

clone size: few
D gene: NA
V gene: TRBV24-1
J gene: TRBJ2-2
CDR3 protein: CATSVSQGLPNTGELFF
CDR3 DNA: TGTGCCACCAGTGTCTCGCAAGGACTCCCGAACACCGGGGAGCTGTTTTTT

clone size: few
D gene: NA
V gene: TRBV18
J gene: TRBJ1-1
CDR3 protein: CASSPAVEAEAFF
CDR3 DNA: TGTGCCAGCTCACCGGCGGTGGAGGCTGAAGCTTTCTTT

clone size: few
D gene: NA
V gene: TRBV29-1
J gene: TRBJ1-1
CDR3 protein: CSGAFRTEAFF
CDR3 DNA: TGCAGCGGTGCTTTTCGGACTGAAGCTTTCTTT

clone size: few
D gene: NA
V gene: TRBV5-6
J gene: TRBJ2-3
CDR3 protein: CASSPSPQTTDTQYF
CDR3 DNA: TGTGCCAGCAGCCCCAGCCCCCAGACTACAGATACGCAGTATTTT

clone size: NA
D gene: NA
V gene: TRBV28
J gene: TRBJ2-2
CDR3 protein: CASSLSGSGELFF
CDR3 DNA: TGTGCCAGCAGTTTATCGGGGTCCGGGGAGCTGTTTTTT

clone size: NA
D gene: NA
V gene: TRBV5-1
J gene: TRBJ1-6
CDR3 protein: CASSLPESSYNSPLHF
CDR3 DNA: TGCGCCAGCAGCTTGCCAGAAAGCTCCTATAATTCACCCCTCCACTTT

clone size: many
D gene: NA
V gene: TRBV7-2
J gene: TRBJ2-5
CDR3 protein: CASSPRRQETQYF
CDR3 DNA: TGTGCCAGCAGCCCTAGACGACAAGAGACCCAGTACTTC

clone size: NA
D gene: NA
V gene: TRBV4-2
J gene: TRBJ2-7
CDR3 protein: CASSQYRTVLSYEQYF
CDR3 DNA: TGTGCCAGCAGCCAATACCGGACAGTTCTCTCCTACGAGCAGTACTTC

clone size: few
D gene: NA
V gene: TRBV9
J gene: TRBJ2-2
CDR3 protein: CASSVDGVGGELFF
CDR3 DNA: TGTGCCAGCAGCGTAGATGGGGTTGGCGGGGAGCTGTTTTTT

clone size: NA
D gene: NA
V gene: TRBV5-4
J gene: TRBJ1-3
CDR3 protein: CASSPTSAGNTIYF
CDR3 DNA: TGTGCCAGCAGCCCAACCAGTGCCGGAAACACCATATATTTT

clone size: NA
D gene: NA
V gene: TRBV6-9
J gene: TRBJ1-4
CDR3 protein: CASRPFSYREKLFF
CDR3 DNA: TGTGCCAGCAGACCCTTTTCCTACCGGGAAAAACTGTTTTTT

clone size: NA
D gene: TRBD2
V gene: TRBV11-2
J gene: TRBJ2-2
CDR3 protein: CASNPSGGDTGELFF
CDR3 DNA: TGTGCCAGCAACCCTAGCGGGGGGGACACCGGGGAGCTGTTTTTT

clone size: NA
D gene: NA
V gene: TRBV2
J gene: TRBJ2-1
CDR3 protein: CASVVFEQFF
CDR3 DNA: TGTGCCAGCGTGGTCTTTGAGCAGTTCTTC

clone size: NA
D gene: NA
V gene: TRBV19
J gene: TRBJ2-7
CDR3 protein: CASSISGSSYEQYF
CDR3 DNA: TGTGCCAGTAGTATTTCAGGGTCGTCCTACGAGCAGTACTTC

clone size: few
D gene: NA
V gene: TRBV20-1
J gene: TRBJ2-4
CDR3 protein: CSARMDGRSNIQYF
CDR3 DNA: TGCAGTGCTAGGATGGACGGCAGGTCAAACATTCAGTACTTC

clone size: NA
D gene: NA
V gene: TRBV7-2
J gene: TRBJ1-4
CDR3 protein: CASSRDRNEKLFF
CDR3 DNA: TGTGCCAGCAGTCGAGACAGGAATGAAAAACTGTTTTTT

clone size: NA
D gene: TRBD2
V gene: TRBV20-1
J gene: TRBJ2-1
CDR3 protein: CSARGLAGHNEQFF
CDR3 DNA: TGCAGTGCTAGAGGACTAGCGGGTCACAATGAGCAGTTCTTC

clone size: few
D gene: NA
V gene: TRBV4-1
J gene: TRBJ2-2
CDR3 protein: CASSQGDGELFF
CDR3 DNA: TGCGCCAGCAGCCAGGGAGACGGGGAGCTGTTTTTT

clone size: many
D gene: TRBD1
V gene: TRBV12-3/TRBV12-4
J gene: TRBJ2-1
CDR3 protein: CASSPPRDRVGNEQFF
CDR3 DNA: TGTGCCAGCAGTCCACCCCGGGACAGGGTTGGTAATGAGCAGTTCTTC

clone size: few
D gene: NA
V gene: TRBV7-2
J gene: TRBJ1-1
CDR3 protein: CASRQTVITEAFF
CDR3 DNA: TGTGCCAGCAGGCAGACAGTGATCACTGAAGCTTTCTTT

clone size: once
D gene: NA
V gene: TRBV19
J gene: TRBJ2-3
CDR3 protein: CASRPSLSFTDTQYF
CDR3 DNA: TGTGCCAGTAGACCTTCCCTTTCCTTCACAGATACGCAGTATTTT

clone size: few
D gene: NA
V gene: TRBV20-1
J gene: TRBJ1-5
CDR3 protein: CSARGSSGNQPQHF
CDR3 DNA: TGCAGTGCTAGAGGCTCAAGCGGCAATCAGCCCCAGCATTTT

clone size: NA
D gene: NA
V gene: TRBV6-1
J gene: TRBJ1-5
CDR3 protein: CASTGFLGQPQHF
CDR3 DNA: TGTGCCAGCACGGGCTTTCTCGGCCAGCCCCAGCATTTT

clone size: NA
D gene: NA
V gene: TRBV12-3/TRBV12-4
J gene: TRBJ1-5
CDR3 protein: CASGPPDQPQHF
CDR3 DNA: TGTGCCAGCGGCCCCCCGGATCAGCCCCAGCATTTT

clone size: few
D gene: TRBD1
V gene: TRBV28
J gene: TRBJ2-5
CDR3 protein: CASSDRQGTQETQYF
CDR3 DNA: TGTGCCAGCAGTGATAGACAGGGGACACAAGAGACCCAGTACTTC

clone size: few
D gene: NA
V gene: TRBV20-1
J gene: TRBJ1-2
CDR3 protein: CSALRPGYTF
CDR3 DNA: TGCAGTGCTCTCAGGCCCGGCTACACCTTC

clone size: NA
D gene: TRBD1
V gene: TRBV29-1
J gene: TRBJ2-3
CDR3 protein: CSAGTGVIADTQYF
CDR3 DNA: TGCAGCGCGGGGACAGGGGTTATTGCAGATACGCAGTATTTT

clone size: NA
D gene: NA
V gene: TRBV7-9
J gene: TRBJ2-7
CDR3 protein: CASDRGTSYEQYF
CDR3 DNA: TGTGCCAGCGATAGGGGGACTTCATACGAGCAGTACTTC

clone size: few
D gene: NA
V gene: TRBV6-2/TRBV6-3
J gene: TRBJ2-5
CDR3 protein: CASSYIHTGKKTQYF
CDR3 DNA: TGTGCCAGCAGTTACATTCACACAGGGAAGAAGACCCAGTACTTC

clone size: few
D gene: NA
V gene: TRBV30
J gene: TRBJ2-3
CDR3 protein: CAWSVLGITDTQYF
CDR3 DNA: TGTGCCTGGAGTGTACTGGGAATCACAGATACGCAGTATTTT

clone size: once
D gene: NA
V gene: TRBV7-2
J gene: TRBJ2-7
CDR3 protein: CASSLFRGSEQYF
CDR3 DNA: TGTGCCAGCAGCTTATTCAGGGGTTCCGAGCAGTACTTC

clone size: NA
D gene: NA
V gene: TRBV10-3
J gene: TRBJ2-2
CDR3 protein: CAISGTGELFF
CDR3 DNA: TGTGCCATCAGTGGGACCGGGGAGCTGTTTTTT

clone size: few
D gene: NA
V gene: TRBV5-1
J gene: TRBJ2-7
CDR3 protein: CASSLDTGLEQYF
CDR3 DNA: TGCGCCAGCAGCTTGGACACAGGACTAGAGCAGTACTTC

clone size: many
D gene: TRBD1
V gene: TRBV4-1
J gene: TRBJ1-2
CDR3 protein: CASSQDRRTGNYGYTF
CDR3 DNA: TGCGCCAGCAGCCAAGATCGAAGGACAGGGAACTATGGCTACACCTTC

clone size: few
D gene: TRBD2
V gene: TRBV7-2
J gene: TRBJ2-3
CDR3 protein: CASSLGTSDTDTQYF
CDR3 DNA: TGTGCCAGCAGCTTGGGGACTAGCGACACAGATACGCAGTATTTT

clone size: NA
D gene: NA
V gene: TRBV7-8
J gene: TRBJ2-3
CDR3 protein: CASSSQGRVSTDTQYF
CDR3 DNA: TGTGCCAGCAGCTCCCAGGGACGGGTTAGCACAGATACGCAGTATTTT

clone size: NA
D gene: NA
V gene: TRBV20-1
J gene: TRBJ1-5
CDR3 protein: CSAPGWSKYQPQHF
CDR3 DNA: TGCAGTGCCCCCGGCTGGTCCAAGTATCAGCCCCAGCATTTT

clone size: medium-sized
D gene: NA
V gene: TRBV5-1
J gene: TRBJ2-5
CDR3 protein: CASSSQETQYF
CDR3 DNA: TGTGCCAGCAGCTCACAAGAGACCCAGTACTTC

clone size: few
D gene: TRBD1
V gene: TRBV12-3/TRBV12-4
J gene: TRBJ1-2
CDR3 protein: CASSQPGTGGYGYTF
CDR3 DNA: TGTGCCAGCAGTCAACCCGGGACAGGGGGCTATGGCTACACCTTC

clone size: NA
D gene: NA
V gene: TRBV11-1
J gene: TRBJ2-3
CDR3 protein: CASSLAVPTDAQYF
CDR3 DNA: TGTGCCAGCAGCTTAGCGGTCCCGACAGATGCGCAGTATTTT

clone size: NA
D gene: NA
V gene: TRBV7-3
J gene: TRBJ2-3
CDR3 protein: CASSLNSGGLDTQYF
CDR3 DNA: TGTGCCAGCAGCTTAAACTCCGGCGGTCTAGATACGCAGTATTTT

clone size: few
D gene: NA
V gene: TRBV5-1
J gene: TRBJ1-1
CDR3 protein: CASSRGRTLNTEAFF
CDR3 DNA: TGCGCCAGCAGCCGCGGACGGACTTTGAACACTGAAGCTTTCTTT

clone size: few
D gene: TRBD1
V gene: TRBV2
J gene: TRBJ1-2
CDR3 protein: CASSEAGTGASYGYTF
CDR3 DNA: TGTGCCAGCAGTGAAGCGGGGACAGGGGCGAGCTATGGCTACACCTTC

clone size: NA
D gene: NA
V gene: TRBV2
J gene: TRBJ1-3
CDR3 protein: CASKAGESGNTIYF
CDR3 DNA: TGTGCCAGCAAAGCGGGGGAGTCGGGAAACACCATATATTTT

clone size: many
D gene: TRBD1
V gene: TRBV12-3/TRBV12-4
J gene: TRBJ2-7
CDR3 protein: CASSAGQGYEQYF
CDR3 DNA: TGTGCCAGCAGTGCGGGACAGGGTTACGAGCAGTACTTC

clone size: NA
D gene: NA
V gene: TRBV6-2/TRBV6-3
J gene: TRBJ2-2
CDR3 protein: CASSSQTPRRRFFIGELFF
CDR3 DNA: TGTGCCAGCAGTTCCCAAACTCCCAGACGGCGTTTCTTTATCGGGGAGCTGTTTTTT